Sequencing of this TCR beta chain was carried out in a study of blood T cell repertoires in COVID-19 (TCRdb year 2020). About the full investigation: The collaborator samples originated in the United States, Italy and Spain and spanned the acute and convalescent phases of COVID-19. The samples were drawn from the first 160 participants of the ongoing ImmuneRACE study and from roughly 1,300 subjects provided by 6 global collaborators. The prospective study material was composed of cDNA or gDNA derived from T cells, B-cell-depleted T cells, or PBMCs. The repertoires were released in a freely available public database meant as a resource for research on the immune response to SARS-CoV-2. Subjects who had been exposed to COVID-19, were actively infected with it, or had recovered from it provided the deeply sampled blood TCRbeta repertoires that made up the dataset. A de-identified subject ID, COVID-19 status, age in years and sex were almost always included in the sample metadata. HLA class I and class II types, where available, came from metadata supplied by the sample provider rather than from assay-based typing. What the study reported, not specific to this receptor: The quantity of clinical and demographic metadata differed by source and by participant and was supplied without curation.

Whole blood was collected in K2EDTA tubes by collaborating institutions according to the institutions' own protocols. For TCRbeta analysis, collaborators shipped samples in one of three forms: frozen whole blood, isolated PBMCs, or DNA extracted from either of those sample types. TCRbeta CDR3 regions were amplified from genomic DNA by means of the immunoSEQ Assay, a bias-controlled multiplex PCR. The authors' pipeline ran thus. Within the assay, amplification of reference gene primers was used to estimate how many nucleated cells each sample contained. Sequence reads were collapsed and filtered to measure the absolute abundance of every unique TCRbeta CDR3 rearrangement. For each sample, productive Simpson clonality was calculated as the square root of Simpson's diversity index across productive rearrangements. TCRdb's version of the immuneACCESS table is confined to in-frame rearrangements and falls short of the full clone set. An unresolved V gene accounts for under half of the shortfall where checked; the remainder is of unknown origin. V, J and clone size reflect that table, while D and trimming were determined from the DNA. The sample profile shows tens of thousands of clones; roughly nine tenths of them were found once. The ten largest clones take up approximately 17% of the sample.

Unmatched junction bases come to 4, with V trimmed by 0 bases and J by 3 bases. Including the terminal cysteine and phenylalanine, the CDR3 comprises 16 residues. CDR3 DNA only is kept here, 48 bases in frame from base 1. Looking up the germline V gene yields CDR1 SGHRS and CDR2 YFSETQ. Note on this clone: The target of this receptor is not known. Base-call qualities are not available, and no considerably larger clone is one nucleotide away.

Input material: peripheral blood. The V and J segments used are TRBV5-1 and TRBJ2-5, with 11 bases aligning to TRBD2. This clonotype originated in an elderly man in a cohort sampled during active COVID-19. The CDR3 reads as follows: CASSLGIAGGKETQYF. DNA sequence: TGCGCCAGCAGCTTGGGGATAGCGGGGGGGAAAGAGACCCAGTACTTC. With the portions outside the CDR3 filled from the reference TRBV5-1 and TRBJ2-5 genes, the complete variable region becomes KAGVTQTPRYLIKTRGQQVTLSCSPISGHRSVSWYQQTPGQGLQFLFEYFSETQRNKGNFPGRFSGRQFSNSRSEMNVSTLELGDSALYLCASSLGIAGGKETQYFGPGTRLLVL.